These T cell receptor beta chains were read from a single sample in a study of cytomegalovirus exposure and HLA in healthy donors. Sequenced by immunoSEQ multiplex PCR; TCRdb stores in-frame clones only, minus some. In total, the table holds 180,000 or so clones. The source material was PBMCs. The receptors originated from a boy aged 5-17 years in good health and CMV-seronegative. CDR3s include the opening cysteine and the closing phenylalanine or tryptophan. Each record gives: J gene, V gene, D gene, CDR3 protein, CDR3 DNA. The D gene is left open where the match is weak.

TRBJ1-3	TRBV4-1	-	CASSQGAGDGNTIYF	TGCGCCAGCAGCCAAGGAGCCGGGGATGGAAACACCATATATTTT
TRBJ2-1	TRBV6-1	-	CASSPRGWDEGEQFF	TGTGCCAGCAGCCCCAGGGGCTGGGACGAGGGTGAGCAGTTCTTC
TRBJ1-2	TRBV6-6	-	CASSYSGTSDSYGYTF	TGTGCCAGCAGTTACTCCGGGACATCGGATTCCTATGGCTACACCTTC
TRBJ1-1	TRBV5-5	-	CASSTYRNEAFF	TGTGCCAGCAGCACATACAGGAATGAAGCTTTCTTT
TRBJ1-4	TRBV5-1	-	CASSLGGRDEKLFF	TGCGCCAGCAGCTTGGGCGGCAGGGATGAAAAACTGTTTTTT
TRBJ2-1	TRBV2	-	CASRTDTDNEQFF	TGTGCCAGCAGGACCGACACCGACAATGAGCAGTTCTTC
TRBJ2-2	TRBV7-2	-	CASSLDGSGNTGELFF	TGTGCCAGCAGCCTTGACGGTAGCGGAAACACCGGGGAGCTGTTTTTT
TRBJ1-2	TRBV9	TRBD1	CASSPSTGASVYTF	TGTGCCAGCAGCCCATCGACAGGGGCCAGTGTCTACACCTTC
TRBJ1-3	TRBV11-2	TRBD1	CASSYDRGHTIYF	TGTGCCAGCAGCTACGACAGGGGGCACACCATATATTTT
TRBJ2-3	TRBV6-5	TRBD1	CASSYQPGQGSDTQYF	TGTGCCAGCAGTTACCAACCGGGACAGGGGTCAGATACGCAGTATTTT
TRBJ1-1	TRBV6-5	-	CASSYSVGGFTEAFF	TGTGCCAGCAGTTACTCGGTGGGGGGTTTCACTGAAGCTTTCTTT
TRBJ2-3	TRBV6-1	TRBD1	CASSERGLILDTQYF	TGTGCCAGCAGTGAGAGGGGGCTCATTCTGGATACGCAGTATTTT
TRBJ1-3	TRBV19	-	CASSIGPRTVSGNTIYF	TGTGCCAGTAGTATCGGGCCCCGGACAGTTTCTGGAAACACCATATATTTT
TRBJ1-3	TRBV23-1	TRBD1	CASSQSPLQGSSGNTIYF	TGCGCCAGCAGTCAATCGCCTCTACAGGGGAGCTCTGGAAACACCATATATTTT
TRBJ2-5	TRBV7-7	TRBD1	CASSLDETGWQYF	TGTGCTAGCAGCTTAGATGAGACAGGGTGGCAGTACTTC
TRBJ2-7	TRBV11-1	-	CASSLDRDEQYF	TGTGCCAGCAGCTTAGATCGAGACGAGCAGTACTTC
TRBJ2-7	TRBV21-1	-	CASSSHQASGGATYEQYF	TGTGCCAGCAGCTCTCACCAGGCTAGCGGGGGGGCCACCTACGAGCAGTACTTC
TRBJ1-1	TRBV19	TRBD1	CASSLLRGRTEAFF	TGTGCCAGTAGCCTACTCAGGGGGAGGACTGAAGCTTTCTTT
TRBJ2-3	TRBV5-1	TRBD2	CASLKRGDTDTQYF	TGCGCCAGCTTAAAGCGGGGGGACACAGATACGCAGTATTTT
TRBJ1-1	TRBV9	TRBD1	CASSVAPGGSDAFF	TGTGCCAGCAGCGTAGCTCCAGGGGGCAGTGACGCTTTCTTT
TRBJ1-2	TRBV19	-	CASTIGSGDYGYTF	TGTGCCAGTACCATCGGGTCGGGGGACTATGGCTACACCTTC
TRBJ1-3	TRBV7-9	TRBD1	CASSSDFTGGAVGNTIYF	TGTGCCAGCAGCTCAGACTTTACAGGGGGCGCGGTTGGAAACACCATATATTTT